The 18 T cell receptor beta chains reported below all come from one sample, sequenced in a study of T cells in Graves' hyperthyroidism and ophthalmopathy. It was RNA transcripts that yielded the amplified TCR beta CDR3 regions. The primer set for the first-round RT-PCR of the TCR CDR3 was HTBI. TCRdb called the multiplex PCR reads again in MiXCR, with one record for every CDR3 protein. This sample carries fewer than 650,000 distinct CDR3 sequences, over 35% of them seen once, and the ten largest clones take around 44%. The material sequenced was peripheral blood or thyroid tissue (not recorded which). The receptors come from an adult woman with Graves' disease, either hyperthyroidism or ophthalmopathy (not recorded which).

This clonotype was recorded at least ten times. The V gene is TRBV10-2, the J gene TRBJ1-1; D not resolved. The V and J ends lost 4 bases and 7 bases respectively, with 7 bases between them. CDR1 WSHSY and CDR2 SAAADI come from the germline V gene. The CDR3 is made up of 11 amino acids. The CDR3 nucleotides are TGCGCCAGCAGTGTGTTCAGTGAAGCTTTCTTT. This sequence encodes CASSVFSEAFF.

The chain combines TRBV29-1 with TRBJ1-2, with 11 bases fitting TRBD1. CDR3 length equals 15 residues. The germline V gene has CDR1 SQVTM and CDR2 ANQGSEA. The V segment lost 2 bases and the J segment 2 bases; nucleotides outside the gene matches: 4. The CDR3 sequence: CSVESRDRGNYGYTF. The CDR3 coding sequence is TGCAGCGTTGAATCGCGGGACAGGGGGAACTATGGCTACACCTTC. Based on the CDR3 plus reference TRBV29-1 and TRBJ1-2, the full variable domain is SAVISQKPSRDICQRGTSLTIQCQVDSQVTMMFWYRQQPGQSLTLIATANQGSEATYESGFVIDKFPISRPNLTFSTLTVSNMSPEDSSIYLCSVESRDRGNYGYTFGSGTRLTVV.

CDR3 nucleotide sequence: TGTGCCAGCAGCTTAGTGGCTAGCGGGGGATACCAAGAGACCCAGTACTTC. It encodes CASSLVASGGYQETQYF. The chain carries TRBV11-3 and TRBJ2-5; 10 bases fit TRBD2. The CDR3 is 17 amino acids. Germline values: CDR1 SGHNT, CDR2 YENEEA. With V trimmed by 1 base and J by 0 bases, 5 bases remained unmatched.

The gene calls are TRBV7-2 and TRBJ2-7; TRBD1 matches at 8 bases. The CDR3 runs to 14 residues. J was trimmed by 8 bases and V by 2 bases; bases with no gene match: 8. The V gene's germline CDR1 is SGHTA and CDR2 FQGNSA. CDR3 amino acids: CASSLTRGQPQQYF. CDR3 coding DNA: TGTGCCAGCAGCTTAACCAGGGGGCAGCCCCAGCAGTACTTC.

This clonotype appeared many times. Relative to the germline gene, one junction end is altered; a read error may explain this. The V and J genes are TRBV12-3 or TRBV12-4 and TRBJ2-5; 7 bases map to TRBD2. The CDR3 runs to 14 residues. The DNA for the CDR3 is TGTGCCAGCAATTTATGGGGGGGAGAAGAGACCCAGTACTTC. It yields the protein CASNLWGGEETQYF.

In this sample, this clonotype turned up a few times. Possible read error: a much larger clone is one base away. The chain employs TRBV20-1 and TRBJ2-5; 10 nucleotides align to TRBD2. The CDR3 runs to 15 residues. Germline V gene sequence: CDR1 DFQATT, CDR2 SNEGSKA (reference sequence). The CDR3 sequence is CSARASGSSQGTQYF. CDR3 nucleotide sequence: TGCAGTGCTAGGGCTAGCGGGAGTTCCCAAGGGACCCAGTACTTC.

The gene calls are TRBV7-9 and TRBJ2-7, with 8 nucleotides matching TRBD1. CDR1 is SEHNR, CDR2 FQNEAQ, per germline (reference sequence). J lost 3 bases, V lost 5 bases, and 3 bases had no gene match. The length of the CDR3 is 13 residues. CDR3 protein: CASSTGGLYEQYF. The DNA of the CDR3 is TGTGCCAGCAGCACAGGGGGGCTCTACGAGCAGTACTTC.

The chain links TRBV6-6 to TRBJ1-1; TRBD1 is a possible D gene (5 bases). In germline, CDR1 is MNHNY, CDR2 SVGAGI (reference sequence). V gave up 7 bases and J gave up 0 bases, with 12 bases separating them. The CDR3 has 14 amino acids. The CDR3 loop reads CASTRQPMNTEAFF. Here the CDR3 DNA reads TGTGCCAGCACCAGACAGCCCATGAACACTGAAGCTTTCTTT.

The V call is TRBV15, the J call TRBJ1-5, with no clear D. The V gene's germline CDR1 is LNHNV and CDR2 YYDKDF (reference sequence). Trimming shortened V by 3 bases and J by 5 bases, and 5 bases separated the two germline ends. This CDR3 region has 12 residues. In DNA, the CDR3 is TGTGCCACCAGCAGCCCCCATCAGCCCCAGCATTTT. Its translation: CATSSPHQPQHF. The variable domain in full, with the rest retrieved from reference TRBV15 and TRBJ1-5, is DAMVIQNPRYQVTQFGKPVTLSCSQTLNHNVMYWYQQKSSQAPKLLFHYYDKDFNNEADTPDNFQSRRPNTSFCFLDIRSPGLGDTAMYLCATSSPHQPQHFGDGTRLSIL.

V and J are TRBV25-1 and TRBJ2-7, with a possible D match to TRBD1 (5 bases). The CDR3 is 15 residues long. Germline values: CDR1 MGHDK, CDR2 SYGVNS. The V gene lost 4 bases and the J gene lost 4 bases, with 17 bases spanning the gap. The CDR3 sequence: CASSVQGHSRYEQYF. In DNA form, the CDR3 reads TGTGCCAGCAGTGTCCAGGGTCATTCTAGATACGAGCAGTACTTC.

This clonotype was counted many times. CDR3 sequence reads: CASFRQPTNTGELFF. The CDR3 nucleotides are TGCGCCAGCTTTAGACAGCCCACGAACACCGGGGAGCTGTTTTTT. The V call is TRBV5-1, the J call TRBJ2-2; possible D gene TRBD1, 5 bases. The CDR3 runs to 15 residues. Germline V CDR1 and CDR2: SGHRS, YFSETQ. V was clipped by 7 bases and J by 0 bases, with 13 bases between them. The whole variable domain, remainder taken from reference TRBV5-1 and TRBJ2-2, is KAGVTQTPRYLIKTRGQQVTLSCSPISGHRSVSWYQQTPGQGLQFLFEYFSETQRNKGNFPGRFSGRQFSNSRSEMNVSTLELGDSALYLCASFRQPTNTGELFFGEGSRLTVL.

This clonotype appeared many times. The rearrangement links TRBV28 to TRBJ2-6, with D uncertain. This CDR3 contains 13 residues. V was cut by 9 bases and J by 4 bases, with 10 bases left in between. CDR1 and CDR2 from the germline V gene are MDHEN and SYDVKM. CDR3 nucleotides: TGTGCCAGTTCACTCCGGGGGGCCAACGTCCTGACTTTC. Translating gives CASSLRGANVLTF.

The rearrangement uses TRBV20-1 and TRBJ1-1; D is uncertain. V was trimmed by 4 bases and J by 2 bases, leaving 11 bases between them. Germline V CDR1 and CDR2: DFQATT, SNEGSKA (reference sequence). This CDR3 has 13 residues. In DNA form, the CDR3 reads TGCAGTGCTACCTACAGTTCCAACACTGAAGCTTTCTTT. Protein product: CSATYSSNTEAFF.

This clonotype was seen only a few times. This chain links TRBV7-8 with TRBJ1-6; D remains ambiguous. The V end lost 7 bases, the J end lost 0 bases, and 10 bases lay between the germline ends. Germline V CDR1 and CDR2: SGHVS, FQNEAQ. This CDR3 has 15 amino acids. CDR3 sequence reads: CASISGSSYNSPLHF. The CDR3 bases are TGTGCCAGCATCTCCGGGAGCTCCTATAATTCACCCCTCCACTTT.

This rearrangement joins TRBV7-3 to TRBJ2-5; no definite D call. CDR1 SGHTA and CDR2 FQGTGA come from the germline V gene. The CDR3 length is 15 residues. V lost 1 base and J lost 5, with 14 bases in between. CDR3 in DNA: TGTGCCAGCAGCTTAATTCCCGGCGATAGGGAGACCCAGTACTTC. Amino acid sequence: CASSLIPGDRETQYF.

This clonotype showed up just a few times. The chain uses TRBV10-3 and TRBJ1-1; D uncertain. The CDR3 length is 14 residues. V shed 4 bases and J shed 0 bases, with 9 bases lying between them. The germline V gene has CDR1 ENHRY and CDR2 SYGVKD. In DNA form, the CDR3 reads TGTGCCATCAGTGTCGGTGGGGTGAACACTGAAGCTTTCTTT. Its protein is CAISVGGVNTEAFF.

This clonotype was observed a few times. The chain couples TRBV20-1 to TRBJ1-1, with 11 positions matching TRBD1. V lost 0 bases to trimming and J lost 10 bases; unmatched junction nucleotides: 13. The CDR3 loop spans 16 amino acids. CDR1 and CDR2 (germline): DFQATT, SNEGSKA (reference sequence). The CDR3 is CSAREGSGTGGIGAFF. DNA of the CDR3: TGCAGTGCTAGAGAGGGTAGTGGGACAGGGGGTATTGGAGCTTTCTTT.

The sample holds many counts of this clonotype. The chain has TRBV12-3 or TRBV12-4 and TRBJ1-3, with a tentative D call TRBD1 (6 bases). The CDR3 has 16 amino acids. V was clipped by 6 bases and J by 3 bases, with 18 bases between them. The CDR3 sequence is CASSPFFRGHGNTIYF. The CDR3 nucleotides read TGTGCCAGCAGCCCCTTTTTCAGGGGACATGGAAACACCATATATTTT.